The 17 T cell receptor beta chains below come from one sample, sequenced in a study of graft-versus-host responses after intestinal transplantation. No cognate antigen is known for these TCRs. Measured with immunoSEQ multiplex PCR; TCRdb has only the in-frame clones, and not every one. The sample lists fewer than 120,000 clones; 90% to 95% were seen once. The sample was unstimulated CD8+ T cells sorted from spleen or lymph node cells, taken before intestinal transplant. Every receptor here comes from a human donor who received an intestinal transplant.

This chain links TRBV7-6 with TRBJ2-7; D remains ambiguous. Per germline, CDR1 SGHVS and CDR2 FNYEAQ. The CDR3 runs to 13 residues. V lost 1 base, J lost 4 bases, and 8 bases lay in between. The CDR3 DNA is TGTGCCAGCAGCTTAGAATTGGCGTACGAGCAGTACTTC. Amino acid sequence: CASSLELAYEQYF.

This clone has just a few counts. The J gene is TRBJ2-1, the V gene TRBV6-4; D gene uncertain. Germline CDR1 reads MRHNA; CDR2 reads SNTAGT. Deletions cut 9 bases from V and 5 bases from J, with 20 bases between. CDR3 length equals 15 residues. CDR3 sequence: CARINADVMDNEQFF. DNA of the CDR3: TGTGCCAGGATTAACGCCGACGTGATGGACAATGAGCAGTTCTTC.

The chain has TRBV19 and TRBJ2-3, with 7 bases fitting TRBD2. CDR3 size: 14 residues. V gave up 10 bases and J gave up 5 bases; unmatched junction bases: 12. CDR1 is LNHDA, CDR2 SQIVND, per germline (reference sequence). The CDR3 DNA follows: TGTGCCACCGCCCGCGGGGTAGCGGGAGATACGCAGTATTTT. Encoded protein: CATARGVAGDTQYF.

The V gene is TRBV7-9, the J gene TRBJ2-7; no clear D gene. This CDR3 comprises 13 residues. From germline, CDR1 is SEHNR and CDR2 FQNEAQ (reference sequence). Trimming removed 1 base at V and 3 bases at J, with 7 bases between. Written as DNA, the CDR3 is TGTGCCAGCAGCTTAGAATCCCTCTACGAGCAGTACTTC. This codes for CASSLESLYEQYF.

This sequence joins TRBV27 and TRBJ2-7; D ambiguous. The CDR3 runs 13 residues. Per the germline V gene, CDR1 is MNHEY and CDR2 is SMNVEV (reference sequence). Trimming shortened V by 5 bases and J by 5 bases, and 13 bases separated the two germline ends. CDR3 in DNA: TGTGCCAGCAGTCAGACCATCCGGAACGAGCAGTACTTC. Translation: CASSQTIRNEQYF.

The rearrangement joins TRBV27 to TRBJ2-2; D is unresolved. The V end lost 0 bases, the J end lost 5 bases, and 4 bases lay between the germline ends. CDR1 is MNHEY, CDR2 SMNVEV, per germline (reference sequence). CDR3 length equals 13 residues. The CDR3 nucleotides are TGTGCCAGCAGTTTATCTAGTACCGGGGAGCTGTTTTTT. Translating gives CASSLSSTGELFF.

The rearrangement links TRBV28 to TRBJ1-1, with D hard to call. The CDR3 spans 15 residues. Germline values: CDR1 MDHEN, CDR2 SYDVKM. Trimming took off 5 bases at V and 1 base at J, with 14 bases between the two ends. As DNA, the CDR3 is TGTGCCAGCAGTCCCCCGGCAGTTAGGAACACTGAAGCTTTCTTT. This translates into CASSPPAVRNTEAFF. The variable domain in full, completed from reference TRBV28 and TRBJ1-1, reads DVKVTQSSRYLVKRTGEKVFLECVQDMDHENMFWYRQDPGLGLRLIYFSYDVKMKEKGDIPEGYSVSREKKERFSLILESASTNQTSMYLCASSPPAVRNTEAFFGQGTRLTVV.

The count of this clone is one. CDR3 protein: CATQGGGSGVGETQYF. The CDR3 DNA reads TGTGCCACTCAGGGCGGCGGGAGCGGGGTTGGGGAGACCCAGTACTTC. The J gene is TRBJ2-5, the V gene TRBV2, with 7 bases aligning to TRBD2. V was pared by 10 bases and J by 5 bases, with 19 bases of the junction left unmatched. CDR1 is SNHLY, CDR2 FYNNEI, per germline. This CDR3 has 16 amino acids.

The chain carries TRBV4-2 and TRBJ2-7; 8 nucleotides match TRBD2. Germline CDR1 reads LGHNA; CDR2 reads YNFKEQ. V was pared by 4 bases and J by 0 bases, with 5 bases of the junction left unmatched. The CDR3 is 15 residues long. The CDR3 DNA follows: TGTGCCAGCAGCCCTGGACTAGCAAGCTCCTACGAGCAGTACTTC. Its protein product is CASSPGLASSYEQYF.

The rearrangement joins TRBV28 to TRBJ1-2; D uncertain. Trimming shortened V by 3 bases and J by 8 bases, and 16 bases separated the two germline ends. Germline values: CDR1 MDHEN, CDR2 SYDVKM. The CDR3 runs 14 residues. CDR3 DNA sequence: TGTGCCAGCAGTTTCTGGGTTGAAGCGTTGGGCTACACCTTC. Translating it yields CASSFWVEALGYTF.

This clone appeared once. This rearrangement joins TRBV13 to TRBJ2-7; no clear D. This CDR3 comprises 16 residues. Per the germline V gene, CDR1 is PRHDT and CDR2 is FYEKMQ (reference sequence). V lost 1 base and J lost 0, with 13 bases in between. The CDR3, as DNA: TGTGCCAGCAGCTTAGCTGGCTCCAGGAGCTCCTACGAGCAGTACTTC. Translated, it gives CASSLAGSRSSYEQYF.

This chain uses TRBV4-2 with TRBJ2-4; 9 nucleotides line up with TRBD2. V lost 0 bases to trimming and J lost 9 bases; unmatched junction nucleotides: 9. The CDR3 runs to 16 residues. Germline-derived CDR1 and CDR2 are LGHNA and YNFKEQ. CDR3 region: CASSQEGAGGPGIQYF. The CDR3 DNA sequence: TGTGCCAGCAGCCAAGAGGGCGCGGGAGGGCCGGGCATTCAGTACTTC.

DNA for the CDR3: TGTGCCAGCAGTCAGCTTGGAGGGAACACTGAAGCTTTCTTT. Protein: CASSQLGGNTEAFF. The chain carries TRBV28 and TRBJ1-1; no definite D call. Germline V CDR1 and CDR2: MDHEN, SYDVKM. V was cut by 5 bases and J by 1 base, with 11 bases left in between. The CDR3 totals 14 residues.

The chain is built from TRBV29-1 and TRBJ2-1; no definite D call. From germline, CDR1 is SQVTM and CDR2 ANQGSEA. Deletions cut 4 bases from V and 6 bases from J, with 4 bases between. This CDR3 has 10 amino acids. This CDR3 is CSVVVNEQFF. The CDR3 nucleotides read TGCAGCGTTGTGGTCAATGAGCAGTTCTTC.

On this clone: This sample includes further DNA sequences coding for the same CDR3. V usage is TRBV19 and J usage is TRBJ2-7; unclear D gene. The germline V gene has CDR1 LNHDA and CDR2 SQIVND (reference sequence). V shed 6 bases and J shed 0 bases, with 6 bases lying between them. This CDR3 spans 12 amino acids. CDR3 residues: CASSPSSYEQYF. In DNA form, the CDR3 reads TGTGCCAGTAGCCCCAGCTCCTACGAGCAGTACTTC.

This clone has just a few counts. The chain uses TRBV19 and TRBJ2-7; perhaps TRBD1 as D (6 bases). Deletions cut 3 bases from V and 7 bases from J, with 10 bases between. The CDR3 extends over 12 amino acids. The germline V gene encodes CDR1 LNHDA and CDR2 SQIVND (reference sequence). In nucleotides, the CDR3 is TGTGCCAGTAGTATGCAGGGGTTGGAGCAGTACTTC. It codes for CASSMQGLEQYF.

This chain joins TRBV6-5 and TRBJ2-1; TRBD2 agrees at 7 bases. The V gene's germline CDR1 is MNHEY and CDR2 SVGAGI. CDR3 length: 14 amino acids. V gave up 8 bases and J gave up 5 bases; unmatched junction bases: 9. The CDR3 sequence: CASSLSGIHNEQFF. CDR3 nucleotides: TGTGCCAGCTCCCTCAGCGGGATCCACAATGAGCAGTTCTTC.